A single T cell receptor beta chain is shown here with its context. Its antigen specificity is not known. There are no base qualities to consult, and no much larger clone falls within one base. What this sample's time point label stands for: cells obtained before transplantation from donor or recipient. CD3+CD4+ and CD3+CD8+ populations were FACS-sorted from unstimulated pre-transplant donor and recipient cells taken from spleen or lymph nodes. CDR3 length: 15 amino acids, cysteine to phenylalanine. Solely the CDR3 DNA is kept, with 45 bases framed from the first base. Compared with germline, V lacks 1 base and J lacks 5 bases; bases without a gene match: 7. Taken from the germline V gene, the CDR1 and CDR2 loops are SGHNT and YENEEA. The sample is drawn from a study of graft-versus-host responses after intestinal transplantation (dated by TCRdb to 2020 to 2022). Regarding the study in general: Multivisceral, liver-intestinal, or isolated intestinal transplants were received by the recipients. Every recipient was given anti-thymocyte globulin induction, followed by 2 to 3 years of maintenance tacrolimus and steroids. Graft-versus-host and host-versus-graft alloreactive T cell clones were tracked in the graft, circulation and bone marrow after intestinal transplantation using bulk TCR-beta CDR3 sequencing. Alloreactive clones were identified by sequencing pre-transplant mixed lymphocyte reaction products and comparing them with unstimulated pre-transplant donor and recipient T cells. The cohort enrolled about two dozen intestinal transplant recipients, one of whom was a retransplant, and a few patients without pretransplant specimens were excluded. A peak of at least 4% donor T cells among recipient peripheral blood mononuclear cells was the definition used for donor T cell macrochimerism. Rather than going through the commercial service, samples from a few later patients were sequenced in-house on an Illumina MiSeq and processed with MiXCR. What the research found in general, with its limitations: Early after transplant, peak levels of circulating GvH clones were associated with declines in HvG clones. In the allografts of patients with donor T cell macrochimerism, GvH to HvG T cell clonal ratios were high. The conclusions were limited by the relatively low number and heterogeneity of the intestinal transplant patients. GvH clones were detected in recipient bone marrow, and some appeared earlier in ileal mucosa or blood, consistent with an intestinal mucosal origin.

Library method: the immunoSEQ multiplex PCR assay. For most patients, genomic DNA was isolated with the Qiagen DNeasy Blood and Tissue Kit and sent frozen to Adaptive Biotechnologies for TCR sequencing. Adaptive Biotechnologies carried out high-throughput TCR-beta CDR3 sequencing of genomic DNA for most patients. The paper's processing steps were these. Adaptive's ImmunoSEQ software was the source of the TCR sequencing data for about 17 patients, while three other patients were processed with MiXCR and VDJtools. To correct CD4 versus CD8 sorting errors, sequences present in both subsets at a frequency ratio below 5:1 were removed. CDR3 nucleotide sequences shared between donor and recipient were removed because the origin of such sequences could not be assigned. Alloreactive clones required at least 2-fold expansion over unstimulated cells and minimum CFSE-low frequency of 0.002% (template counts) or 0.001% (read counts). Mappable clones were those detected in sequenced pre-transplant spleen, lymph node, or MLR CFSE-low populations of the donor or recipient. Cumulative frequency of alloreactive clones was calculated as a percentage of all sequences weighted by copy number. As stored in TCRdb, this immuneACCESS dataset retains in-frame rearrangements with V and J assigned. A fraction of the clones does not appear; measured against another copy, unresolved V genes explain less than half of the discrepancy, and the remainder lacks a known reason. Clonal size and the V and J genes are those of that table, whereas D and trimming came from the DNA. This sample comprises under 85,000 clones, 90% of them detected only once. The top ten clonotypes cover about 1.3% of the sample.

The clonotype comes from a human donor who received an intestinal transplant. Sequencing used unstimulated CD8+ T cells sorted from spleen or lymph node cells, obtained before intestinal transplant. The rearrangement combines TRBV11-3 with TRBJ2-5; the central 7 bases match TRBD2. The CDR3 reads as follows: CASSLGVVGGETQYF. The nucleotides are TGTGCCAGCAGCTTAGGCGTGGTGGGGGGGGAGACCCAGTACTTC.